This record looks at one TCR beta chain sequence and its context. The data derive from a study of CD8+ T cells in alopecia areata. In each case, RNA was isolated and then reverse transcribed into cDNA as the sequencing template. Produced via immunoSEQ multiplex PCR; TCRdb's table is partial and in-frame only. This table holds over 150,000 clones, 50% to 65% found once. Treatment described: oral pan-JAK inhibitor, 5-10 mg twice daily. Germline trimming cut 4 bases from V and 10 bases from J; bases unmatched to any gene: 13. Looked up from germline, CDR1 is SQVTM and CDR2 is ANQGSEA. This CDR3 comprises 14 residues.

This receptor was taken from a human donor with alopecia areata. This rearrangement joins TRBV29-1 to TRBJ2-1; 7 positions match TRBD1. The starting material was CD8+ T cells sorted from blood, obtained at week 24, from a patient treated with tofacitinib. This chain's CDR3 is CSVVLGQRDTEQFF. CDR3 in DNA: TGCAGCGTTGTCTTGGGACAGAGGGATACGGAGCAGTTCTTC.